The clone carrying this T cell receptor (beta chain) was seen repeatedly, ten times or more. Its antigen is as yet unknown. The CDR3 is 18 amino acids. Germline V gives CDR1 SGHVS, CDR2 FQNEAQ. V lost 1 base and J lost 1, with 17 bases in between. Via MiXCR, TCRdb re-called the reads, giving one row per CDR3 protein. The repertoire holds approximately 280,000 distinct CDR3 sequences, with roughly a fifth as singletons. The sample belongs to a study of T cell repertoires in cytomegalovirus infection. As for the study in general: Matching HLA type, along with CMV infection, was indicated by public TCR beta signatures.

The sequence was obtained from a human donor in good health (CMV status not recorded). Some clones in this sample may be carry-over from other donors' samples. The input for sequencing was cultured PBMCs, taken from culture after CMV antigen stimulation. V gene TRBV7-8 combines with J gene TRBJ2-1; maybe TRBD1 (6 bases). The CDR3 bases are TGTGCCAGCAGCTTAGTATCATCCCGAAGGGGGTCCTACAATGAGCAGTTCTTC. The encoded protein is CASSLVSSRRGSYNEQFF.